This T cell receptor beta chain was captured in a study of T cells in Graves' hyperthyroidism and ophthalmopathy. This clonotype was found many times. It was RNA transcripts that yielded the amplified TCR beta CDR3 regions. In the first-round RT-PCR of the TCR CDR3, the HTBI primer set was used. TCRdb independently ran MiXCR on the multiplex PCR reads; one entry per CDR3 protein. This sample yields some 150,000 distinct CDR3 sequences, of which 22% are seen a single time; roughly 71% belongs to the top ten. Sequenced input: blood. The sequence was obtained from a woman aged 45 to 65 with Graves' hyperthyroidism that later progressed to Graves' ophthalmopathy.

The CDR3 DNA is TGTGCCAGCAGTGCCGAAGGTCCCTACGAGCAGTACTTC. This gives the protein CASSAEGPYEQYF. The chain employs TRBV2 and TRBJ2-7, with D hard to call. The germline gives CDR1 SNHLY, CDR2 FYNNEI. Deletions cut 4 bases from V and 2 bases from J, with 9 bases between. The CDR3 is 13 residues long.